This TCR beta chain comes out of a study of T-cell reconstitution after alpha-beta-depleted transplantation in children. Germline-derived CDR1 and CDR2 are SGHTA and FQGTGA. The ends were cut back, 3 bases at V and 5 bases at J, with 6 bases in the middle. The CDR3 totals 12 residues. This clonotype came up many times. Its specificity is not known. Study-wide results and limits: Surviving recipient T cells and thymic progenitors accounted for the high day-60 TCRbeta diversity observed in some patients. T-cell numbers and diversity one year post-transplant derived largely from freshly generated T cells. Expanded graft clones, several hundred of them, were reportedly the source of alpha-beta T cells about two months after transplant.

The library targeted TCRbeta and was prepared with unique molecular identifiers. TCRdb re-called the PCR reads through MiXCR, storing one row per CDR3 protein. The table lists just under 250,000 distinct CDR3 sequences, roughly 26% of them singletons. The material sequenced was PBMCs, taken before TCRalphabeta/CD19-depleted stem cell transplant. The genes are TRBV7-3 and TRBJ2-3; D remains ambiguous. The receptor's source is a girl aged 2-10 years with Fanconi anemia, due to receive a stem cell transplant. In DNA, the CDR3 is TGTGCCAGCAGCTTCGGTCAAGATACGCAGTATTTT. Its translation is CASSFGQDTQYF. Full variable domain (rest looked up from reference TRBV7-3 and TRBJ2-3): GAGVSQTPSNKVTEKGKYVELRCDPISGHTALYWYRQSLGQGPEFLIYFQGTGAADDSGLPNDRFFAVRPEGSVSTLKIQRTERGDSAVYLCASSFGQDTQYFGPGTRLTVL.